The clone carrying this TCR beta chain was observed once. Donors were grouped by their self-reported clinical history. The data belong to a study of blood T cell repertoires in COVID-19. This table comes from immunoSEQ multiplex PCR, and its TCRdb copy is limited to in-frame clones, with some not included. Among about 150,000 clones listed, over 65% were seen once. This clonotype was sampled from a woman between 45 and 65 years old who had recovered from COVID-19. Sequencing used PBMCs or T cells enriched from blood (not recorded which).

The CDR3: CATSDSSSGGGETQYF. The CDR3 DNA is TGTGCCACCAGTGATTCCTCTAGCGGGGGCGGAGAGACCCAGTACTTC. The chain has TRBV24-1 and TRBJ2-5, with 10 nucleotides matching TRBD2. V shed 2 bases, J shed 4 bases, and the junction held 6 bases outside the gene matches. Germline CDR1 KGHDR, CDR2 SFDVKD. This CDR3 comprises 16 residues.